The 10 T cell receptor beta chains below were found in one sample sequenced in a study of cytomegalovirus exposure and HLA in healthy donors. In the PCR, 60 Vbeta and 13 Jbeta primers were used. The table came from immunoSEQ multiplex PCR; TCRdb's copy has only in-frame clones and leaves some out. The data contain about 120,000 clones, around three quarters of them seen just once; the ten biggest clones take up around 4.3%. The sequencing sample was made of PBMCs. The source of these receptors is a man under 40 in good health and CMV-seropositive.

The genes are TRBV30 and TRBJ1-4; D is unclear. Per germline, CDR1 GTSNPN and CDR2 SVGIG (reference sequence). The length of the CDR3 is 14 residues. Trimming removed 0 bases from V and 8 bases from J, with 13 bases in between. The CDR3 DNA sequence: TGTGCCTGGAGTGTACTAAAGGATGGGGAAAAACTGTTTTTT. Its translation is CAWSVLKDGEKLFF.

The V call is TRBV5-4, the J call TRBJ2-3; 16 positions agree with TRBD2. The junction had 4 bases not matched to a gene; V was cut back by 3 bases and J by 0 bases. The CDR3 is made up of 18 amino acids. Germline-derived CDR1 and CDR2 are SGHNT and YYREEE (reference sequence). CDR3 DNA sequence: TGTGCCAGCAGCTACGGGACTAGCGGGAGGGCTAGCACAGATACGCAGTATTTT. Its translation: CASSYGTSGRASTDTQYF.

This clone appeared a few times. The rearrangement uses TRBV9 and TRBJ1-1; D may be TRBD1 (6 bases). From germline, CDR1 is SGDLS and CDR2 YYNGEE. This CDR3 has 19 amino acids. Trimming removed 4 bases at V and 0 bases at J, with 25 bases between. Here the CDR3 DNA reads TGTGCCAGCAGCCCTCCCCCCGGACAGCCTTACCCAATGAACACTGAAGCTTTCTTT. Translation gives CASSPPPGQPYPMNTEAFF.

The chain uses TRBV27 and TRBJ1-2; weak D call: TRBD1 (6 bases). Germline V gene sequence: CDR1 MNHEY, CDR2 SMNVEV (reference sequence). This CDR3 has 13 residues. V was clipped by 5 bases and J by 4 bases, with 11 bases between them. CDR3 bases: TGTGCCAGCAGTCCCTCAGGGGTCTATGGCTACACCTTC. Its protein is CASSPSGVYGYTF.

The V call is TRBV18, the J call TRBJ2-3; possible D gene TRBD1, 5 bases. V dropped 2 bases and J dropped 0 bases, with 15 bases sitting between them. Per the germline V gene, CDR1 is KGHSH and CDR2 is LQKENI. The CDR3 length is 17 residues. The CDR3 protein is CASSPTTESFSTDTQYF. CDR3 sequence (DNA): TGTGCCAGCTCACCAACGACAGAGTCATTTAGCACAGATACGCAGTATTTT.

This chain joins TRBV7-6 and TRBJ2-5; D not certain. This CDR3 is 14 amino acids long. Germline loops: CDR1 SGHVS, CDR2 FNYEAQ. V was shortened by 0 bases and J by 9 bases, with 14 bases between the two germline ends. The CDR3 sequence: CASSLANSSPSQYF. CDR3 DNA: TGTGCCAGCAGCTTAGCCAATTCGAGCCCCTCCCAGTACTTC.

With regard to this clone: The junction does not match germline at one end; this may be a read error. The rearrangement uses TRBV7-7 and TRBJ2-7, with D unclear. Germline lookup yields CDR1 SSHAT and CDR2 FNYEAQ (reference sequence). The CDR3 totals 13 residues. The CDR3 region has the DNA TGTGCTAGCAGCTTAATGAAGAGCTACGAGCAGTACTTC. The encoded protein is CASSLMKSYEQYF.

The chain recombines TRBV5-4 with TRBJ2-5; 9 positions match TRBD1. Trimming removed 1 base from V and 7 bases from J; junction bases left unmatched: 8. Germline values: CDR1 SGHNT, CDR2 YYREEE (reference sequence). The CDR3 is made up of 15 amino acids. The chain's CDR3 is CASSLRTGEVTTQYF. In DNA, the CDR3 is TGTGCCAGCAGCTTGCGGACAGGGGAGGTTACGACCCAGTACTTC.

The gene calls are TRBV28 and TRBJ2-3; D possibly corresponds to TRBD1 (6 bases). Germline CDR1 reads MDHEN; CDR2 reads SYDVKM. V shed 2 bases and J shed 6 bases, with 12 bases lying between them. This CDR3 region has 14 residues. The CDR3 is CASSLNRDWDTQYF. As DNA, the CDR3 is TGTGCCAGCAGTTTAAACAGGGATTGGGATACGCAGTATTTT.

The genes are TRBV6-5 and TRBJ1-2, with D maybe TRBD1 (6 bases). The V end was cut by 1 base, the J end by 5 bases, with 8 bases between. The germline V gene encodes CDR1 MNHEY and CDR2 SVGAGI. This CDR3 is built from 13 residues. The CDR3 sequence: CASSYFQGYGYTF. The CDR3, as DNA: TGTGCCAGCAGTTACTTCCAGGGGTATGGCTACACCTTC.